The T cell receptor beta chain described here comes from a study of T cell responses to AZD1222 COVID-19 vaccine. Measured with immunoSEQ multiplex PCR; TCRdb has only the in-frame clones, and not every one. The sample includes about 260,000 clones, approximately 93% seen only once; the top ten take around 0.58%. In germline, CDR1 is LNHDA, CDR2 SQIVND (reference sequence). The CDR3 has 13 amino acids. The ends were cut back, 3 bases at V and 10 bases at J, with 10 bases in the middle. Study-level points and caveats: Two AZD1222 doses significantly raised spike-specific TCR breadth and depth over controls. Clonal diversity was possibly underestimated; the donors were predominantly white British and more often female.

With respect to this clone: Its antigen is unknown.

The sequence came from an adult in good health. Sequenced here: peripheral blood, sampled on day 0 of AZD1222 vaccination. The chain links TRBV19 to TRBJ1-6; TRBD1 might be the D (5 bases). The CDR3 loop reads CASSMGRGSPLHF. The CDR3, as DNA: TGTGCCAGTAGTATGGGGCGGGGATCACCCCTCCACTTT. Full variable domain (outside the CDR3, taken from reference TRBV19 and TRBJ1-6): DGGITQSPKYLFRKEGQNVTLSCEQNLNHDAMYWYRQDPGQGLRLIYYSQIVNDFQKGDIAEGYSVSREKKESFPLTVTSAQKNPTAFYLCASSMGRGSPLHFGNGTRLTVT.